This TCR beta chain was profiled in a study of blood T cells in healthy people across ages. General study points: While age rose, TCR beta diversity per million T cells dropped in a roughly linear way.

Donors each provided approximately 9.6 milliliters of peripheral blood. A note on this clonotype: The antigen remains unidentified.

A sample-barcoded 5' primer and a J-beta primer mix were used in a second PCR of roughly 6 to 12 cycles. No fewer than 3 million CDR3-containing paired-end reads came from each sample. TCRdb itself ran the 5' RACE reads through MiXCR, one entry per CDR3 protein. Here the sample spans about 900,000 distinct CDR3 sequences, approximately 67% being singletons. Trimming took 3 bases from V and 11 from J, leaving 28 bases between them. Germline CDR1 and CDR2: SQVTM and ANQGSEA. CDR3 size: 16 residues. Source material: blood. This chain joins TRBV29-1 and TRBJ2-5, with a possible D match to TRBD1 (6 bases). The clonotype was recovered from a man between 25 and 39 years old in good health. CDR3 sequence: CSVEVVRGRTYNEQYF. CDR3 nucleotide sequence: TGCAGCGTTGAGGTAGTCAGGGGACGAACCTACAATGAGCAGTACTTC.